What follows is one T cell receptor (beta chain) and its context. The antigen remains unidentified. The data derive from a study of cytomegalovirus exposure and HLA in healthy donors. Between the trimmed V and J ends, which lost 3 bases and 0 bases, there was a span of 13 bases. The CDR3 runs 15 residues. Looked up from germline, CDR1 is SGHRS and CDR2 is YFSETQ. Findings and caveats of the study: The listing of 160 or so TCR beta chains classed them as cytomegalovirus-associated. The study found most TCR sequences rare, yet found some public TCRs in many donors. The finding came from a later analysis; first-cohort TCR clusters tended to co-occur in the 95 to 150 validation repertoires. In vitro data verified three CMV-associated chains as specific for CMV antigens.

Clones were read by immunoSEQ multiplex PCR, and TCRdb kept only the in-frame ones, dropping some. The table includes roughly 190,000 clones, around nine tenths detected once. The sequence was collected from a man under 40 in good health and CMV-seropositive. Sequences were obtained from PBMCs. J is TRBJ2-7 and V is TRBV5-1; no reliable D call. The CDR3, as DNA: TGCGCCAGCAGCTCGGAAAGGCCCAGCTCCTACGAGCAGTACTTC. It yields the protein CASSSERPSSYEQYF.